This TCR beta chain was sequenced for a study of blood T cell repertoires in COVID-19. The method was immunoSEQ multiplex PCR; TCRdb's version includes in-frame clones alone and lacks a portion of them. Here the sample spans nearly 80,000 clones, roughly four fifths being singletons. This clonotype was sampled from a woman in her 70s with acute or convalescent COVID-19. Sequencing input: peripheral blood.

Here the CDR3 reads CASSQDRELAAFF. The DNA of the CDR3 is TGCGCCAGCAGCCAAGATCGGGAGTTAGCAGCTTTCTTT. The chain joins TRBV4-1 to TRBJ1-1; D call uncertain. The CDR3 has 13 amino acids. Trimming removed 0 bases from V and 10 bases from J, with 12 bases in between. From germline, CDR1 is MGHRA and CDR2 YSYEKL.